The entry below gives a single T cell receptor beta chain sequence along with its context. What it recognizes is unknown. The data stem from a study of T cell responses to AZD1222 COVID-19 vaccine. Findings and limits, study-wide: Females made up more of the donors, who were largely white British, and clonal diversity may have come out too low.

TCRdb keeps only in-frame clones here, not all; method: immunoSEQ multiplex PCR. This repertoire shows over 130,000 clones, less than 95% found once; its top ten account for roughly 1.2%. Germline values: CDR1 LNHDA, CDR2 SQIVND (reference sequence). Trimming pared 1 base from V and 0 bases from J, leaving 4 bases between. The CDR3 has 15 residues. Sequenced material: peripheral blood, taken on day 0 of AZD1222 vaccination. This sequence joins TRBV19 and TRBJ2-6; D is unclear. This sequence was found in an adult in good health. CDR3 region: CASSIGYSGANVLTF. CDR3 sequence (DNA): TGTGCCAGTAGTATAGGGTACTCTGGGGCCAACGTCCTGACTTTC. The whole variable domain, filled in from reference TRBV19 and TRBJ2-6, reads DGGITQSPKYLFRKEGQNVTLSCEQNLNHDAMYWYRQDPGQGLRLIYYSQIVNDFQKGDIAEGYSVSREKKESFPLTVTSAQKNPTAFYLCASSIGYSGANVLTFGAGSRLTVL.